One and the same sample provided the 23 T cell receptor beta chains below, sequenced in a study of T cells in Graves' hyperthyroidism and ophthalmopathy. Using RNA transcripts as the source, TCR beta CDR3 regions were amplified. The HTBI primer set was used in a first-round RT-PCR of the TCR CDR3. TCRdb fed the multiplex PCR reads into MiXCR, producing one record per CDR3 protein. The repertoire holds hundreds of thousands of distinct CDR3 sequences, with about 20% as singletons. Sequencing was performed on blood. The source is a man aged 25 to 45 with Graves' ophthalmopathy.

The chain carries TRBV6-1 and TRBJ1-3; no definite D call. Trimming cost V 6 bases and J 4 bases, with 13 bases left between them. CDR1 MNHNS and CDR2 SASEGT come from the germline V gene. The CDR3 runs to 14 residues. The CDR3, as DNA: TGTGCCAGCAGGAGCTCCGGACGAGGAAACACCATATATTTT. It yields the protein CASRSSGRGNTIYF.

This rearrangement joins TRBV28 to TRBJ1-5; D uncertain. This CDR3 has 12 amino acids. Germline CDR1 is MDHEN and CDR2 is SYDVKM. V was cut by 1 base and J by 7 bases, with 5 bases left in between. The CDR3 sequence: CASSLLVQPQHF. DNA of the CDR3: TGTGCCAGCAGTTTATTGGTACAGCCCCAGCATTTT.

The DNA for the CDR3 is TGTGCCAGCAGTCCCGACACTATTTCCTACGAGCAGTACTTC. The encoded protein is CASSPDTISYEQYF. The genes are TRBV28 and TRBJ2-7; no definite D call. The CDR3 length is 14 residues. Looked up from germline, CDR1 is MDHEN and CDR2 is SYDVKM. Deletions cut 5 bases from V and 1 base from J, with 12 bases between.

J is TRBJ1-5 and V is TRBV20-1, with D perhaps matching TRBD1 (5 bases). Per germline, CDR1 DFQATT and CDR2 SNEGSKA (reference sequence). Trimming removed 3 bases from V and 4 bases from J, with 13 bases in between. This CDR3 has 14 residues. The CDR3 DNA is TGCAGTGCTAGGGGGGATTATGGGAATCAGCCCCAGCATTTT. Protein sequence: CSARGDYGNQPQHF.

This clonotype was counted between two and nine times. The gene calls are TRBV4-1 and TRBJ2-3, with TRBD2 identical over 10 bases. Germline values: CDR1 MGHRA, CDR2 YSYEKL. The V and J ends lost 3 bases and 2 bases, in that order; junction bases with no gene match: 11. CDR3 length: 18 amino acids. The CDR3: CASSHLAVGLALTDTQYF. The CDR3, as DNA: TGCGCCAGCAGCCATCTCGCCGTGGGACTAGCGCTCACAGATACGCAGTATTTT.

This clonotype appeared a few times. The chain carries TRBV2 and TRBJ2-2, with D hard to call. Germline CDR1 SNHLY, CDR2 FYNNEI. The length of the CDR3 is 12 residues. V lost 3 bases and J 5 bases, leaving 4 bases between the germline ends. The CDR3 region is CASSDRTGELFF. The CDR3 DNA reads TGTGCCAGCAGTGACAGAACCGGGGAGCTGTTTTTT.

This clonotype was counted many times. V gene TRBV20-1 combines with J gene TRBJ2-1, with 12 positions matching TRBD2. CDR3 length: 13 amino acids. V lost 5 bases to trimming and J lost 7 bases; unmatched junction nucleotides: 3. Germline V gene lookup returns CDR1 DFQATT and CDR2 SNEGSKA (reference sequence). This CDR3 reads CSARLAGVNEQFF. In DNA, the CDR3 is TGCAGTGCTCGACTAGCGGGAGTAAATGAGCAGTTCTTC.

The chain employs TRBV5-1 and TRBJ2-2; 9 bases fit TRBD2. The V and J ends lost 2 bases and 5 bases, in that order; junction bases with no gene match: 10. CDR3 length equals 17 residues. Germline CDR1 reads SGHRS; CDR2 reads YFSETQ. CDR3 DNA: TGCGCCAGCAGCTTTGCTATGGGACTAGCATTAACCGGGGAGCTGTTTTTT. Encoded protein: CASSFAMGLALTGELFF.

This clonotype appeared a few times. The V and J genes are TRBV4-1 and TRBJ2-7, with D possibly being TRBD2 (7 bases). CDR1 is MGHRA, CDR2 YSYEKL, per germline. The CDR3 has 15 residues. V was cut by 4 bases and J by 1 base, with 14 bases left in between. The CDR3 spells CASSPWRGQSYEQYF. The CDR3 DNA sequence: TGCGCCAGCAGCCCCTGGCGGGGGCAATCCTACGAGCAGTACTTC.

V gene TRBV6-2 or TRBV6-3 combines with J gene TRBJ2-3; the D gene is possibly TRBD1 (6 bases). The V gene lost 2 bases and the J gene lost 0 bases, with 6 bases spanning the gap. Germline lookup yields CDR1 MNHEY and CDR2 SVGEGT. CDR3 length equals 14 residues. Written as DNA, the CDR3 is TGTGCCAGCAGTTACGACAGGAGCACAGATACGCAGTATTTT. Protein product: CASSYDRSTDTQYF.

This clonotype showed up just a few times. This rearrangement joins TRBV28 to TRBJ2-2, with D possibly matching TRBD1 (5 bases). V was clipped by 5 bases and J by 6 bases, with 16 bases between them. This CDR3 is built from 15 residues. Germline CDR1 and CDR2: MDHEN and SYDVKM. The CDR3 DNA reads as TGTGCCAGCAGTGAGGTCGCCAGGGATGCCGGGGAGCTGTTTTTT. It specifies CASSEVARDAGELFF.

The chain carries TRBV4-1 and TRBJ1-4, with no clear D. This CDR3 has 16 residues. V was pared by 1 base and J by 8 bases, with 17 bases between. Germline V lookup: CDR1 MGHRA, CDR2 YSYEKL. The chain's CDR3 is CASSQAESSSDEKLFF. CDR3 nucleotide sequence: TGCGCCAGCAGCCAAGCCGAATCCTCGTCGGACGAAAAACTGTTTTTT.

The chain combines TRBV7-9 with TRBJ1-3; perhaps TRBD1 as D (5 bases). The V end lost 10 bases, the J end lost 2 bases, and 12 bases lay between the germline ends. This CDR3 contains 13 residues. Germline loops: CDR1 SEHNR, CDR2 FQNEAQ (reference sequence). DNA for the CDR3: TGTGCCACCCTAGGGGTAACTGGAAACACCATATATTTT. It yields the protein CATLGVTGNTIYF. Full variable domain (missing parts from reference TRBV7-9 and TRBJ1-3): DTGVSQNPRHKITKRGQNVTFRCDPISEHNRLYWYRQTLGQGPEFLTYFQNEAQLEKSRLLSDRFSAERPKGSFSTLEIQRTEQGDSAMYLCATLGVTGNTIYFGEGSWLTVV.

The V and J genes are TRBV5-1 and TRBJ2-3; 8 bases agree with TRBD2. The CDR3 has 14 residues. In germline, CDR1 is SGHRS, CDR2 YFSETQ. V was clipped by 4 bases and J by 8 bases; unmatched bases: 9. CDR3 sequence (DNA): TGCGCCAGCAGCCCGGGAGGGCCTGGGGGTACGCAGTATTTT. Its protein product is CASSPGGPGGTQYF.

This sequence joins TRBV5-4 and TRBJ2-2, with D tentatively TRBD1 (5 bases). Trimming removed 4 bases at V and 5 bases at J, with 12 bases between. CDR1 is SGHNT, CDR2 YYREEE, per germline (reference sequence). The CDR3 consists of 14 residues. The DNA for the CDR3 is TGTGCCAGCAGCATCCAAGGGGCGACCGGGGAGCTGTTTTTT. Its translation: CASSIQGATGELFF.

This clonotype has ten or more counts. The rearrangement joins TRBV28 to TRBJ1-1; D is unresolved. The CDR3 has 13 amino acids. Trimming left V 2 bases short and J 6 bases short, with 10 bases between. CDR1 and CDR2 (germline): MDHEN, SYDVKM. CDR3 loop: CASSLVGGPEAFF. The CDR3 DNA follows: TGTGCCAGCAGTTTAGTGGGTGGCCCTGAAGCTTTCTTT.

Comments on this clonotype: Given a much more abundant clone one base away, this may be a read error. This sequence joins TRBV4-1 and TRBJ2-5, with 9 bases lining up with TRBD2. The CDR3 length is 15 residues. CDR1 is MGHRA, CDR2 YSYEKL, per germline. The CDR3 sequence is CVSSQAGTSTETQYF. In DNA, the CDR3 is TGTGTCAGCAGCCAAGCCGGGACTAGCACCGAGACCCAGTACTTC.

In regard to this clonotype: The germline gene is not matched at one end of the junction; a read error may be the cause. The rearrangement uses TRBV29-1 and TRBJ2-2, with a tentative D call TRBD1 (7 bases). The CDR3 contains 17 residues. From germline, CDR1 is SQVTM and CDR2 ANQGSEA. The CDR3 spells CSVYTRSKQGSGGELLF. DNA of the CDR3: TGCAGCGTTTACACCCGAAGCAAACAGGGGTCCGGCGGGGAGCTGCTTTTT.

This sequence joins TRBV2 and TRBJ2-1; 11 bases line up with TRBD1. The CDR3 has 16 amino acids. Germline-derived CDR1 and CDR2 are SNHLY and FYNNEI. The V gene end was trimmed by 2 bases and the J gene end by 8 bases; junction bases not matched to a gene: 8. The CDR3: CASSEWDRGTLDEQFF. CDR3 coding DNA: TGTGCCAGCAGTGAATGGGACAGGGGGACTTTGGATGAGCAGTTCTTC. The full variable domain, completed using reference TRBV2 and TRBJ2-1, is EPEVTQTPSHQVTQMGQEVILRCVPISNHLYFYWYRQILGQKVEFLVSFYNNEISEKSEIFDDQFSVERPDGSNFTLKIRSTKLEDSAMYFCASSEWDRGTLDEQFFGPGTRLTVL.

The V and J genes are TRBV18 and TRBJ2-3; D is uncertain. The V gene's germline CDR1 is KGHSH and CDR2 LQKENI. The V and J ends lost 5 bases and 1 base respectively, with 13 bases between them. The CDR3 sequence is 15 residues long. CDR3 protein: CASSGVGSRTDTQYF. The DNA of the CDR3 is TGTGCCAGCTCAGGAGTCGGGTCCCGCACAGATACGCAGTATTTT.

This CDR3 is CASSVDDSSYTQYF. The CDR3, as DNA: TGTGCCAGCAGCGTAGACGACAGTTCTTATACGCAGTATTTT. V and J are TRBV9 and TRBJ2-3; a possible D gene is TRBD1 (5 bases). Deletions cut 0 bases from V and 7 bases from J, with 12 bases between. Germline CDR1 is SGDLS and CDR2 is YYNGEE. The CDR3 extends over 14 amino acids.

Ten or more counts support this clonotype. The rearrangement links TRBV11-2 to TRBJ2-1, with a tentative D call TRBD2 (5 bases). The germline V gene has CDR1 SGHAT and CDR2 FQNNGV. Trimming took off 4 bases at V and 10 bases at J, with 17 bases between the two ends. The CDR3 contains 14 residues. DNA of the CDR3: TGTGCCAGCAGCTCCAACAAGGGAGTGGGAGAGCAGTTCTTC. It is translated as CASSSNKGVGEQFF.

V is TRBV7-2 and J is TRBJ2-2; TRBD2 matches 10 bases. This CDR3 is built from 16 residues. The J segment lost 5 bases and the V segment lost 2 bases, leaving 5 bases of the junction unmatched. Per the germline V gene, CDR1 is SGHTA and CDR2 is FQGNSA. The CDR3 DNA reads as TGTGCCAGCAGCTTAAATTTAGCGGGAGGTACCGGGGAGCTGTTTTTT. Its translation is CASSLNLAGGTGELFF.